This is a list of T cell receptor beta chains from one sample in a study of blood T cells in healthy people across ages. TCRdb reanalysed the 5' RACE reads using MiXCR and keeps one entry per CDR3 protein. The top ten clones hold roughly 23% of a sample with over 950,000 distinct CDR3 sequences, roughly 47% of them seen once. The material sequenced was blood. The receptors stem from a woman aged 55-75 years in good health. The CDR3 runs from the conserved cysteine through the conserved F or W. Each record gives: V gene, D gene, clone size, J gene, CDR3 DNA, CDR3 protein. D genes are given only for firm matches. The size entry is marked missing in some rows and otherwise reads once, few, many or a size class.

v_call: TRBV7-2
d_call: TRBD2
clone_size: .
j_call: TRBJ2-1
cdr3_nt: TGTGCCAGCAGCCTACGGACTAGCGGGATGGATGAGCAGTTCTTC
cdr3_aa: CASSLRTSGMDEQFF

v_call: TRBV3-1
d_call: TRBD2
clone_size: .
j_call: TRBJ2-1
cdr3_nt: TGTGCCAGCAGCCACAACCTGGGTACTAGCGGGAGCAAAAATGAGCAGTTCTTC
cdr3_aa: CASSHNLGTSGSKNEQFF

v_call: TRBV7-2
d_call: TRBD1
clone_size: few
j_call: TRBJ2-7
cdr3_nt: TGTGCCAGCAGCTTAGTGAACACCGGGACAGGGACCTACGAGCAGTACTTC
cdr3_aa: CASSLVNTGTGTYEQYF

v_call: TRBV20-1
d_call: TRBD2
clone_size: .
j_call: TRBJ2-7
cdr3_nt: TGCAGTGCGGACGGGGGGGCGAGCGGGAGTTTTACCGAGCAGTACTTC
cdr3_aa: CSADGGASGSFTEQYF

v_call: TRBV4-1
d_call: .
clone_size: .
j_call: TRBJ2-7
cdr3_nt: TGCGCCAGCAGCCAAGATCAGGGGACCGGAAAGGGGGAGCAGTACTTC
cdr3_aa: CASSQDQGTGKGEQYF

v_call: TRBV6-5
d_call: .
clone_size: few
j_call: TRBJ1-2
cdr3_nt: TGTGCCAGCAGTTTCCGCGGGGTGGGTGGCTACACCTTC
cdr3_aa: CASSFRGVGGYTF

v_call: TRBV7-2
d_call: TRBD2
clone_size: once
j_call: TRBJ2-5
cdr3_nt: TGTGCCAGCAGCCCCATGCCTAGCGGCCAAGAGACCCAGTTTTTC
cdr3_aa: CASSPMPSGQETQFF

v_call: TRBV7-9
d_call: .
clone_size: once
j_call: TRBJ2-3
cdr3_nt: TGTGCCAGCAGCTTAGGTCCAATCAGGGATCCCCGGCCGGGCACAGATACGCAGTATTTT
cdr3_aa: CASSLGPIRDPRPGTDTQYF

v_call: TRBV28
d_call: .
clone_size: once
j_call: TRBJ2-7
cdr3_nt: TGTGCCACCTTAAGACAGTCCCCGTACGAGCAGTACTTC
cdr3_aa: CATLRQSPYEQYF

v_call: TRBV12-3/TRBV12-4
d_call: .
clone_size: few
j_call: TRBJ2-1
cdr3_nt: TGTGCCAGCAGTCCACTAGCCAACCTAAATGAGCAGTTCTTC
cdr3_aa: CASSPLANLNEQFF

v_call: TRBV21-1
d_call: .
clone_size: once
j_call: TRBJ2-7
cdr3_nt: TGTGCCAGCAGCAAAGGACTAGCGTTGCACGAGCAGTACTTC
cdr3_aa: CASSKGLALHEQYF

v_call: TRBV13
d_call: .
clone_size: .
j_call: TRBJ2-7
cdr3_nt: TGTGCCAGCAGCTTAGACCAGATGGCCTACGAGCAGTACTTC
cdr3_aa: CASSLDQMAYEQYF

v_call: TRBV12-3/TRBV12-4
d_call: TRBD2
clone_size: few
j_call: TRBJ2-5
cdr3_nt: TGTGCCAGCAGCCGGGGAATTCAGGGACTAGCGGGACAAGAGACCCAGTACTTC
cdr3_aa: CASSRGIQGLAGQETQYF

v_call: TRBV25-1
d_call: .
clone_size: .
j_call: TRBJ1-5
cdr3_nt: TGTGCCAGCAGTGAATCCGATACTCATCAGCCCCAGCATTTT
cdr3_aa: CASSESDTHQPQHF

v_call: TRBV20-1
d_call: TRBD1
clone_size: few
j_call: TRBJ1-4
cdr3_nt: TGCAGTGCAGCCCCTAGGGGGCTCCCTGAAAAACTGTTTTTT
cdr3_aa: CSAAPRGLPEKLFF

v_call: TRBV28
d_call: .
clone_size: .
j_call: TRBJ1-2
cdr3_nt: TGTGCCAGCGGTTGGTACGACTATGGCTACACCTTC
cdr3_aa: CASGWYDYGYTF

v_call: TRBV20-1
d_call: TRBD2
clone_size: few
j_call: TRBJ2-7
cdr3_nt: TGCAGTGCTAGATCAGCGGGAGGGCCCTACGAGCAGTACTTC
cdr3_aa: CSARSAGGPYEQYF

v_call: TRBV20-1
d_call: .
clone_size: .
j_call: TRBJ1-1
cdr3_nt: TGCAGTGCTAGAGGGGGGAGTACTGAAGCTTTCTTT
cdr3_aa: CSARGGSTEAFF

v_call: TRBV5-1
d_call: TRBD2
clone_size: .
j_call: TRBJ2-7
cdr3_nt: TGCGCCAGCAGCACGGGGTCCACTAGCGGGTCCTACGAGCAGTACTTC
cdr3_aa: CASSTGSTSGSYEQYF

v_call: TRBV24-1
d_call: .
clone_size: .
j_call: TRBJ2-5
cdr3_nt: TGTGCCACGCGGGAACAAGAGACCCAGTACTTC
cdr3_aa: CATREQETQYF

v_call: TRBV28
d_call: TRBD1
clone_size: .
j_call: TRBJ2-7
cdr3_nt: TGTGCCAGCAGTTCCTACGGGACAGGGAAAAACGAGCAGTACTTC
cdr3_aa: CASSSYGTGKNEQYF

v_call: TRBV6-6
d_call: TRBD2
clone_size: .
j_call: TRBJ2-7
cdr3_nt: TGTGCCAGCTACGGACAAGAGACTAGCGGATCCTACGAGCAGTACTTC
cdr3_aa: CASYGQETSGSYEQYF

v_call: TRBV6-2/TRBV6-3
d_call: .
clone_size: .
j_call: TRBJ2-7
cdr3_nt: TGTGCCAGCAGTTACGGTTTGGGCTACGAGCAGTACTTC
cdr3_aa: CASSYGLGYEQYF

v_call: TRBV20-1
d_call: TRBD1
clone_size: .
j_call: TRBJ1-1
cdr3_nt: TGCAGTGCTAGCAGACAGGGGAACACTGAAGCTTTCTTT
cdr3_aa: CSASRQGNTEAFF

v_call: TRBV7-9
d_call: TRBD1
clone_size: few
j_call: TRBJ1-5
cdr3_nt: TGTGCCAGCATCGTCGATTCGGGACAGGGGCCGCAGCCCCAGCATTTT
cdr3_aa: CASIVDSGQGPQPQHF

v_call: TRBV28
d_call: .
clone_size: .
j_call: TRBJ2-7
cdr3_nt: TGTGCCAGCCGTAGACGACAAAACGAGCAGTACTTC
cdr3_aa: CASRRRQNEQYF

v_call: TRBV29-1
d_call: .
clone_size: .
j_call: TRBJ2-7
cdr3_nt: TGCAGCGTTGGAGGATTAGTGGGCATGAACGAGCAGTACTTC
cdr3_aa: CSVGGLVGMNEQYF

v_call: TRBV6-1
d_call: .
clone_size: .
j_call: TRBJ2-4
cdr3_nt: TGTGCCAGCAGTGAACTCCGCGCGGAGGGAAACATTCAGTACTTC
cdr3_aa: CASSELRAEGNIQYF

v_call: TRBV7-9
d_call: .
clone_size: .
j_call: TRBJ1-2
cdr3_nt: TGTGCCAGCAGCTTAGAGGTCACAAGGAGTGGTGGCTACACCTTC
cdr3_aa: CASSLEVTRSGGYTF

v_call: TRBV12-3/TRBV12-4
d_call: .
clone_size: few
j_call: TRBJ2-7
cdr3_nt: TGTGCCAGCAGTTTGGGGGCGGGAAGGGCGGACGAGCAGTACTTC
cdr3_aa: CASSLGAGRADEQYF